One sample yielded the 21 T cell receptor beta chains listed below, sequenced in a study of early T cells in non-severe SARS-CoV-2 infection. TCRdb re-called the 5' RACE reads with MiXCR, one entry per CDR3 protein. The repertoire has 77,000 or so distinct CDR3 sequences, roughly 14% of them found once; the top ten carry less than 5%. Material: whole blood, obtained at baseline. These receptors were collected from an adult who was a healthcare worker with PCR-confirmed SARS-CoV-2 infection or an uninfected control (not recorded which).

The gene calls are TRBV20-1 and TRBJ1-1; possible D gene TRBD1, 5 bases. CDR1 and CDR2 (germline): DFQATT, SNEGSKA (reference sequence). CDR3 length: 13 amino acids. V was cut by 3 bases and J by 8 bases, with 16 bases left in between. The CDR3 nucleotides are TGCAGTGCTAGGCCGACAGACCGATGGGAAGCTTTCTTT. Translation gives CSARPTDRWEAFF.

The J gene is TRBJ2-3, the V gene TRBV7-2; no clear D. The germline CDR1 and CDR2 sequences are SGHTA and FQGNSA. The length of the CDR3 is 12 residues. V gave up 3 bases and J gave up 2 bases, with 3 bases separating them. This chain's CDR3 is CASSLYTDTQYF. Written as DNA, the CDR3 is TGTGCCAGCAGCTTGTACACAGATACGCAGTATTTT.

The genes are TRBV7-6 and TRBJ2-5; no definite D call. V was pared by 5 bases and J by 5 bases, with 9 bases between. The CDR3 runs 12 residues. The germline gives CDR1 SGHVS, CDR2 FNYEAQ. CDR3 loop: CASSLSGETQYF. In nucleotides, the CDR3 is TGTGCCAGCAGCCTTTCAGGCGAGACCCAGTACTTC. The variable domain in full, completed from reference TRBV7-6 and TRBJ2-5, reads GAGVSQSPRYKVTKRGQDVALRCDPISGHVSLYWYRQALGQGPEFLTYFNYEAQQDKSGLPNDRFSAERPEGSISTLTIQRTEQRDSAMYRCASSLSGETQYFGPGTRLLVL.

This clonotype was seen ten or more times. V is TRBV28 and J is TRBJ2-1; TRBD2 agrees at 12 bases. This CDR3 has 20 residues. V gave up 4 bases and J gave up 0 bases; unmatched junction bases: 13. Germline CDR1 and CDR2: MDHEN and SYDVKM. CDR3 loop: CASSSNYRLAGVPSYNEQFF. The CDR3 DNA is TGTGCCAGCAGTTCCAATTATAGACTAGCGGGAGTTCCCTCCTACAATGAGCAGTTCTTC.

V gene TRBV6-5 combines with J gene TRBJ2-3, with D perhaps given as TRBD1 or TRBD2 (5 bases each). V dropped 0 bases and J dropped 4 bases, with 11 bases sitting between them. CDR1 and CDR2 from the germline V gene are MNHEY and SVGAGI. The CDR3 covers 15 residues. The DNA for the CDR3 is TGTGCCAGCAGTTACTCCTGGGGGAATGCAGATACGCAGTATTTT. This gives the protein CASSYSWGNADTQYF.

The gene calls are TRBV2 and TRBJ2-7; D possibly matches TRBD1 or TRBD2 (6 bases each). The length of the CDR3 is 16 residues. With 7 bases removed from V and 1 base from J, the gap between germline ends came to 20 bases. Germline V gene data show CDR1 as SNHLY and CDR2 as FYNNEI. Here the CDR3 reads CASTPLGGGRSYEQYF. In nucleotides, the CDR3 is TGTGCCAGCACCCCTTTAGGAGGGGGTAGGTCCTACGAGCAGTACTTC.

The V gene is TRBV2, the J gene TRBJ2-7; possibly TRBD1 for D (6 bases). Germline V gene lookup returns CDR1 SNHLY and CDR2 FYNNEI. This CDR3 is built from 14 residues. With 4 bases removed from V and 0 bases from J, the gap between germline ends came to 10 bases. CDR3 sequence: CASSGTDYSYEQYF. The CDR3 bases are TGTGCCAGCAGTGGGACAGACTACTCCTACGAGCAGTACTTC.

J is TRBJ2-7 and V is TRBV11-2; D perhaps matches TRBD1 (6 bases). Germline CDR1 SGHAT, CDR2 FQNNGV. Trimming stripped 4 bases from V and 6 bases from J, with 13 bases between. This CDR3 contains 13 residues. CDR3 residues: CASSSDRGGEQYF. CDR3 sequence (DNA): TGTGCCAGCAGCTCAGACCGAGGGGGCGAGCAGTACTTC.

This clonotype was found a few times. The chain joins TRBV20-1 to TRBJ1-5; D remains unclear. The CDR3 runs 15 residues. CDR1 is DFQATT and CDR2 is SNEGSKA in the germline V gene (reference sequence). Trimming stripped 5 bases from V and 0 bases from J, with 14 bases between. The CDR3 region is CSALNPLDSNQPQHF. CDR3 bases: TGCAGTGCTCTTAATCCCCTGGATAGCAATCAGCCCCAGCATTTT.

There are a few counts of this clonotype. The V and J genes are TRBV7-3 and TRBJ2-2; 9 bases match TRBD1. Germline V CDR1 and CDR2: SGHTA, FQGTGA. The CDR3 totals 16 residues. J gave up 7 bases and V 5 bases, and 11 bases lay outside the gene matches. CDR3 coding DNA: TGTGCCAGCAGCGCCCCCCGGGGACAGGGAAACGGGGAGCTGTTTTTT. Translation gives CASSAPRGQGNGELFF.

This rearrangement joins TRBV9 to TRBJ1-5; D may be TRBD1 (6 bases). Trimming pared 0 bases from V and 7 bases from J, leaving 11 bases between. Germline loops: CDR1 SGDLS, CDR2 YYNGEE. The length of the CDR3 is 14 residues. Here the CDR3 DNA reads TGTGCCAGCAGCGTAGATATCGGACAGCAGCCCCAGCATTTT. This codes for CASSVDIGQQPQHF.

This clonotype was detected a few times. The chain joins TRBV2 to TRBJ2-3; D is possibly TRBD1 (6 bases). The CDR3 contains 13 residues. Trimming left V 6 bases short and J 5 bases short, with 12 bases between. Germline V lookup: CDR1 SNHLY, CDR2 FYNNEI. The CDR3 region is CASRNNREDTQYF. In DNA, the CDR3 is TGTGCCAGCAGAAACAACAGGGAAGATACGCAGTATTTT.

Here the CDR3 DNA reads TGTGCCGGCAAAGATAGCGGCGTGAGCTACGAGCAGTACTTC. This sequence encodes CAGKDSGVSYEQYF. This chain uses TRBV27 with TRBJ2-7; possible D gene TRBD2, 6 bases. V lost 11 bases and J 3 bases, leaving 20 bases between the germline ends. From germline, CDR1 is MNHEY and CDR2 SMNVEV (reference sequence). The CDR3 is made up of 14 amino acids.

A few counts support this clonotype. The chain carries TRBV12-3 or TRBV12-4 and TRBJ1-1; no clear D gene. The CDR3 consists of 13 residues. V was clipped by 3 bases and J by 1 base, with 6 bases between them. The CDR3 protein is CASSLTPNTEAFF. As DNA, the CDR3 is TGTGCCAGCAGTTTGACACCGAACACTGAAGCTTTCTTT.

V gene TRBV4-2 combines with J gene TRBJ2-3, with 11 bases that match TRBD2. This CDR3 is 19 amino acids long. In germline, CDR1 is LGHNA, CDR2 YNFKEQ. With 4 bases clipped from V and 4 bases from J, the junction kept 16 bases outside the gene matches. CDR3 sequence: CASSLTRLAGPPSSDTQYF. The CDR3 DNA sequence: TGTGCCAGCAGCCTGACCAGACTAGCGGGGCCCCCTAGCTCAGATACGCAGTATTTT.

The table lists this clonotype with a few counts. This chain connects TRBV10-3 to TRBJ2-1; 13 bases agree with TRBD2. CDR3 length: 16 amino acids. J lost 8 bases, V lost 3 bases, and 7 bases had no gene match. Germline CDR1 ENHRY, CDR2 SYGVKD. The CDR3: CAISDRTSGSSDEQFF. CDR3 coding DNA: TGTGCCATCAGTGATCGGACTAGCGGGAGCTCGGATGAGCAGTTCTTC.

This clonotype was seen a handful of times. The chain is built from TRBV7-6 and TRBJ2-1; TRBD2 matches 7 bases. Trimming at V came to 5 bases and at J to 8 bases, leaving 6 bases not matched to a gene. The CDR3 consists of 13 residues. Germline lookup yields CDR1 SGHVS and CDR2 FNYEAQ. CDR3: CASSSRLAYEQFF. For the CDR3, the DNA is TGTGCCAGCAGCAGTAGACTAGCCTATGAGCAGTTCTTC.

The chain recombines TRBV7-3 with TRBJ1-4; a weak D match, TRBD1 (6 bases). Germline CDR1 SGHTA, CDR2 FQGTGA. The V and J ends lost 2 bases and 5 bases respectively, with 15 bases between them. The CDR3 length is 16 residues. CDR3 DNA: TGTGCCAGCAGCTTAGGTCCGGGACAACCGAATGAAAAACTGTTTTTT. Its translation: CASSLGPGQPNEKLFF. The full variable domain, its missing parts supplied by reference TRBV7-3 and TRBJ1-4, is GAGVSQTPSNKVTEKGKYVELRCDPISGHTALYWYRQSLGQGPEFLIYFQGTGAADDSGLPNDRFFAVRPEGSVSTLKIQRTERGDSAVYLCASSLGPGQPNEKLFFGSGTQLSVL.

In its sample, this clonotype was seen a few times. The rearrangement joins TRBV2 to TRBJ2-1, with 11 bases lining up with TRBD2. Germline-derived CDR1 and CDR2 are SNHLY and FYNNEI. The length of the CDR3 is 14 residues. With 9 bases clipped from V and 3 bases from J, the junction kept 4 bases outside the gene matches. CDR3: CASGGLADYNEQFF. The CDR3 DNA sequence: TGTGCCAGTGGGGGACTAGCGGACTACAATGAGCAGTTCTTC. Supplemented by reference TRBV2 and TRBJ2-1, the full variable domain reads EPEVTQTPSHQVTQMGQEVILRCVPISNHLYFYWYRQILGQKVEFLVSFYNNEISEKSEIFDDQFSVERPDGSNFTLKIRSTKLEDSAMYFCASGGLADYNEQFFGPGTRLTVL.

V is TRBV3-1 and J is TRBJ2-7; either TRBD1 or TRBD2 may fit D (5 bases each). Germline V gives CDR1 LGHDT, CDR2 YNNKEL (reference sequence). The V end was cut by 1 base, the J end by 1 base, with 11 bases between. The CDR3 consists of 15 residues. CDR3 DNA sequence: TGTGCCAGCAGCCAAGTGGGGGAGAGTTCCTACGAGCAGTACTTC. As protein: CASSQVGESSYEQYF.

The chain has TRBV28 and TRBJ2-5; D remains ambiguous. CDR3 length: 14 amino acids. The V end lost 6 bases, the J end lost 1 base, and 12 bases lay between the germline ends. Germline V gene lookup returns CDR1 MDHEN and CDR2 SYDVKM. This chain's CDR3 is CASSRSPSQETQYF. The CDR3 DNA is TGTGCCAGCAGCCGATCCCCCAGCCAAGAGACCCAGTACTTC.